This TCR beta chain was recorded in a study of regulatory T cells in long-lasting Graves disease. For TCR beta, libraries came from iRepertoire HTBI primers and Arm-PCR of CDR3 regions. MiXCR, applied by TCRdb to the multiplex PCR reads, yields one record per CDR3 protein. The data contain under 450,000 distinct CDR3 sequences, roughly 16% of them singletons. Specified time point: newly diagnosed GD, antithyroid drugs for less than 3 months. RNA extracted from PBMCs served as the sequencing template. The ends lost 3 bases at V and 0 bases at J; junction bases unmatched: 14. CDR3 length: 20 residues. Looked up from germline, CDR1 is LNHDA and CDR2 is SQIVND (reference sequence). This sample also belongs to another study, concerning T cells in Graves' hyperthyroidism and ophthalmopathy. That report notes: Most thyroid clonotypes that were expanded above 0.001 also turned up in blood.

The rearrangement joins TRBV19 to TRBJ2-6, with TRBD1 identical over 7 bases. The clonotype was recovered from a woman between 18 and 29 years old with Graves disease. Specimen: peripheral blood mononuclear cells (PBMCs), collected at new diagnosis, from a patient treated with antithyroid drugs. The CDR3 loop reads CASSILPPSGGFSGANVLTF. The DNA for the CDR3 is TGTGCCAGTAGTATTCTCCCTCCCTCAGGGGGATTCTCTGGGGCCAACGTCCTGACTTTC.